The 16 T cell receptor beta chains given below trace back to one sample, sequenced in a study of blood T cell repertoires in COVID-19. This table comes from immunoSEQ multiplex PCR, and its TCRdb copy is limited to in-frame clones, with some not included. Of 350,000 to 450,000 clones listed, under 90% are singletons. The sample comprised PBMCs or T cells enriched from blood (not recorded which). These receptors were obtained from a woman in her 30s who had recovered from COVID-19.

The J gene is TRBJ2-1, the V gene TRBV27; 7 bases agree with TRBD2. Trimming took 7 bases from V and 7 from J; bases not matched to a gene: 16. The length of the CDR3 is 16 residues. Germline CDR1 and CDR2: MNHEY and SMNVEV (reference sequence). The CDR3 here is CASTPLGEGRGNEQFF. The DNA of the CDR3 is TGTGCCAGCACTCCATTGGGGGAGGGCCGAGGGAATGAGCAGTTCTTC.

The J gene is TRBJ1-1, the V gene TRBV6-5, with TRBD1 identical over 8 bases. Trimming at V came to 5 bases and at J to 5 bases, leaving 10 bases not matched to a gene. The CDR3 covers 15 residues. Germline CDR1 MNHEY, CDR2 SVGAGI. In nucleotides, the CDR3 is TGTGCCAGCAGTACTTGGACAGGGAGGTTGACTGAAGCTTTCTTT. Translating it yields CASSTWTGRLTEAFF.

The count of this clone is one. The chain joins TRBV11-3 to TRBJ2-1, with a weak D call TRBD2 (6 bases). CDR3 length: 16 amino acids. Trimming shortened V by 5 bases and J by 2 bases, and 16 bases separated the two germline ends. CDR1 is SGHNT, CDR2 YENEEA, per germline. DNA of the CDR3: TGTGCCAGCAGCCCCGGGGGACCCGGAGCCTACAATGAGCAGTTCTTC. Translating it yields CASSPGGPGAYNEQFF.

This clone was counted a few times. J is TRBJ1-1 and V is TRBV30; TRBD1 might be the D (5 bases). The germline V gene encodes CDR1 GTSNPN and CDR2 SVGIG (reference sequence). V lost 4 bases to trimming and J lost 1 base, with 16 bases between them. The CDR3 contains 15 residues. The CDR3: CAWIWGGTSNTEAFF. The DNA for the CDR3 is TGTGCCTGGATTTGGGGGGGGACTTCGAACACTGAAGCTTTCTTT.

The chain links TRBV7-6 to TRBJ2-3; 7 nucleotides line up with TRBD2. The CDR3 runs 19 residues. Germline assignment: CDR1 SGHVS and CDR2 FNYEAQ. J lost 2 bases, V lost 2 bases, and 16 bases had no gene match. The CDR3 reads CASSLSPRRVAGDTDTQYF. DNA of the CDR3: TGTGCCAGCAGCTTATCACCCCGGCGGGTGGCGGGGGACACAGATACGCAGTATTTT. Full variable domain (missing parts from reference TRBV7-6 and TRBJ2-3): GAGVSQSPRYKVTKRGQDVALRCDPISGHVSLYWYRQALGQGPEFLTYFNYEAQQDKSGLPNDRFSAERPEGSISTLTIQRTEQRDSAMYRCASSLSPRRVAGDTDTQYFGPGTRLTVL.

The CDR3 nucleotides are TGTGCCAGCAAAGGCGGACTAACACCTAGCCCGTACAATGAGCAGTTCTTC. Its protein is CASKGGLTPSPYNEQFF. The chain couples TRBV19 to TRBJ2-1; D is possibly TRBD2 (6 bases). The length of the CDR3 is 17 residues. Germline V CDR1 and CDR2: LNHDA, SQIVND (reference sequence). The V end was cut by 9 bases, the J end by 4 bases, with 25 bases between.

In its sample, this clone was seen a few times. The chain recombines TRBV2 with TRBJ1-2; D remains unclear. Germline CDR1 and CDR2: SNHLY and FYNNEI. The CDR3 extends over 14 amino acids. V was trimmed by 9 bases and J by 4 bases, leaving 18 bases between them. The CDR3 protein is CARRASGSRYGYTF. CDR3 nucleotides: TGTGCCAGGCGAGCCTCGGGGTCTCGCTATGGCTACACCTTC.

V is TRBV28 and J is TRBJ1-5; 11 bases line up with TRBD1. The V segment lost 6 bases and the J segment 6 bases; nucleotides outside the gene matches: 10. The germline gives CDR1 MDHEN, CDR2 SYDVKM. This CDR3 spans 16 amino acids. The CDR3 coding sequence is TGTGCCAGCAGCAGCACAGGGACAGGGGGAGGTCAGCCCCAGCATTTT. This sequence encodes CASSSTGTGGGQPQHF.

V usage is TRBV19 and J usage is TRBJ2-3; 12 bases fit TRBD2. The germline V gene has CDR1 LNHDA and CDR2 SQIVND (reference sequence). The CDR3 is 14 residues long. Trimming cost V 5 bases and J 5 bases; bases outside gene matches: 2. The CDR3 loop reads CASSVLAGGDTQYF. The DNA of the CDR3 is TGTGCCAGTAGTGTACTAGCGGGGGGAGATACGCAGTATTTT.

On this clone itself: Other DNA sequences from this sample encode an identical CDR3 as well. This chain joins TRBV29-1 and TRBJ1-1, with 7 nucleotides matching TRBD1. CDR1 and CDR2 (germline): SQVTM, ANQGSEA. The CDR3 has 13 amino acids. J gave up 0 bases and V 5 bases, and 3 bases lay outside the gene matches. CDR3 sequence reads: CSVRGQLNTEAFF. The CDR3 DNA follows: TGCAGCGTTAGGGGACAGTTGAACACTGAAGCTTTCTTT.

The rearrangement uses TRBV12-3 or TRBV12-4 and TRBJ2-1, with D hard to call. The germline V and J ends were trimmed by 6 bases and 6 bases, with 6 bases remaining between them. The CDR3 is 11 residues long. CDR3 sequence reads: CASSLSNEQFF. DNA of the CDR3: TGTGCCAGCAGCCTGTCCAATGAGCAGTTCTTC.

This chain joins TRBV20-1 and TRBJ1-1, with D unclear. The V and J ends lost 1 base and 5 bases respectively, with 5 bases between them. CDR1 DFQATT and CDR2 SNEGSKA come from the germline V gene (reference sequence). The length of the CDR3 is 11 residues. Written as DNA, the CDR3 is TGCAGTGCTAGAGGGGAGACTGAAGCTTTCTTT. Translated, it gives CSARGETEAFF.

The rearrangement links TRBV4-1 to TRBJ2-3, with TRBD2 as a possible D gene (5 bases). This CDR3 comprises 17 residues. V shed 0 bases and J shed 1 base, with 14 bases lying between them. Germline V gives CDR1 MGHRA, CDR2 YSYEKL. The CDR3: CASSQDSRRAGTDTQYF. CDR3 DNA: TGCGCCAGCAGCCAAGACTCCCGGCGGGCTGGCACAGATACGCAGTATTTT.

This chain's CDR3 is CASRPGQWGTDTQYF. As DNA, the CDR3 is TGCGCCAGCAGACCGGGACAGTGGGGCACAGATACGCAGTATTTT. The V and J genes are TRBV4-1 and TRBJ2-3; TRBD1 agrees at 7 bases. Trimming cost V 6 bases and J 1 base; bases outside gene matches: 7. The CDR3 extends over 15 amino acids. The germline CDR1 and CDR2 sequences are MGHRA and YSYEKL.

This chain uses TRBV7-9 with TRBJ1-1; D unclear. From germline, CDR1 is SEHNR and CDR2 FQNEAQ (reference sequence). Trimming stripped 4 bases from V and 2 bases from J, with 8 bases between. This CDR3 comprises 13 residues. This chain's CDR3 is CASSSGANTEAFF. Here the CDR3 DNA reads TGTGCCAGCAGCTCAGGCGCTAACACTGAAGCTTTCTTT.

V and J are TRBV5-1 and TRBJ1-2, with 8 bases fitting TRBD1. The V and J ends lost 4 bases and 4 bases, in that order; junction bases with no gene match: 6. The CDR3 runs to 14 residues. CDR1 and CDR2 from the germline V gene are SGHRS and YFSETQ. In nucleotides, the CDR3 is TGCGCCAGCAGCAAGGACAGGGCAGGCTATGGCTACACCTTC. Amino acid sequence: CASSKDRAGYGYTF.